These 6 T cell receptor beta chains originate from one sample sequenced in a study of blood T cell repertoires in COVID-19. Clones were sequenced by immunoSEQ multiplex PCR, and TCRdb holds only the in-frame ones, with some missing. The sample records some 65,000 clones, around 93% being singletons. Sequenced sample: peripheral blood. These receptors came from a man aged 65-85 years with active COVID-19.

The V call is TRBV7-2, the J call TRBJ1-1; maybe TRBD1 (6 bases). The germline V gene has CDR1 SGHTA and CDR2 FQGNSA. The CDR3 has 14 amino acids. The V and J ends lost 3 bases and 0 bases respectively, with 8 bases between them. Here the CDR3 DNA reads TGTGCCAGCAGCTTTGGACAGTTGAACACTGAAGCTTTCTTT. It is translated as CASSFGQLNTEAFF. Based on the CDR3 plus reference TRBV7-2 and TRBJ1-1, the full variable domain is GAGVSQSPSNKVTEKGKDVELRCDPISGHTALYWYRQSLGQGLEFLIYFQGNSAPDKSGLPSDRFSAERTGGSVSTLTIQRTQQEDSAVYLCASSFGQLNTEAFFGQGTRLTVV.

V is TRBV20-1 and J is TRBJ1-5; D is unclear. Germline V gene sequence: CDR1 DFQATT, CDR2 SNEGSKA (reference sequence). The V end was cut by 3 bases, the J end by 1 base, with 10 bases between. The CDR3 has 14 residues. CDR3: CSASVPGSNQPQHF. In DNA form, the CDR3 reads TGCAGTGCTAGTGTTCCGGGAAGCAATCAGCCCCAGCATTTT.

The genes are TRBV5-5 and TRBJ2-2; TRBD2 aligns across 11 bases. The V gene's germline CDR1 is SGHKS and CDR2 YYEKEE (reference sequence). CDR3 size: 15 residues. V shed 0 bases and J 6 bases; nucleotides not matched to a gene: 1. CDR3 bases: TGTGCCAGCAGCTTGGAGACTAGCGGGGCCGGGGAGCTGTTTTTT. It encodes CASSLETSGAGELFF.

This chain uses TRBV19 with TRBJ1-5; 8 positions match TRBD1. V dropped 6 bases and J dropped 3; count of bases not matched to a gene: 4. Germline V gene sequence: CDR1 LNHDA, CDR2 SQIVND (reference sequence). This CDR3 region has 14 residues. The CDR3 DNA is TGTGCCAGTAGGGGGGACAGGATCAATCAGCCCCAGCATTTT. Its protein is CASRGDRINQPQHF.

This sequence joins TRBV15 and TRBJ2-7; tentative D call: TRBD1 (6 bases). CDR3 size: 14 residues. Trimming left V 1 base short and J 7 bases short, with 14 bases between. In germline, CDR1 is LNHNV, CDR2 YYDKDF (reference sequence). The DNA for the CDR3 is TGTGCCACCAGCAGAGGTGGACAGACTAAAGAGCAGTACTTC. Translating it yields CATSRGGQTKEQYF.

J is TRBJ1-5 and V is TRBV6-5; TRBD1 matches at 7 bases. The CDR3 consists of 15 residues. The germline V gene has CDR1 MNHEY and CDR2 SVGAGI. The trim removed 5 bases at V and 2 bases at J, leaving 6 bases unmatched. This CDR3 is CASSRQGAGNQPQHF. CDR3 in DNA: TGTGCCAGCAGTCGACAGGGCGCTGGCAATCAGCCCCAGCATTTT.